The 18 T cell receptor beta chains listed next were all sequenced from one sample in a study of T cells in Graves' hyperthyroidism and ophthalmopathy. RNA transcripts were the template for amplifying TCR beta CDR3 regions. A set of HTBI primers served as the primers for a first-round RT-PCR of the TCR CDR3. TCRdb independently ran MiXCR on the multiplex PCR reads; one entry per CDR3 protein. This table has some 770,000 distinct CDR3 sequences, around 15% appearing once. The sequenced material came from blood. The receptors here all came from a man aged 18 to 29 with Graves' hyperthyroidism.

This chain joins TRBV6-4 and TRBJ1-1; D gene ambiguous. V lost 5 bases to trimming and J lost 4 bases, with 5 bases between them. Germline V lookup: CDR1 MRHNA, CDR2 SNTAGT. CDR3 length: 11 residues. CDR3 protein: CASSYRTEAFF. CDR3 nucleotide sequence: TGTGCCAGCAGTTACCGCACTGAAGCTTTCTTT.

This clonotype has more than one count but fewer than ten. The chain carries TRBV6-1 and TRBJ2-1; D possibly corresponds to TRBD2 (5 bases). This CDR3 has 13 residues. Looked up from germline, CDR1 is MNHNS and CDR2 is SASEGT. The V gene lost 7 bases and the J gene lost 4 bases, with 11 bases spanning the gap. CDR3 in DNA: TGTGCCAGCACTTGGAGCGGTTACAATGAGCAGTTCTTC. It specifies CASTWSGYNEQFF.

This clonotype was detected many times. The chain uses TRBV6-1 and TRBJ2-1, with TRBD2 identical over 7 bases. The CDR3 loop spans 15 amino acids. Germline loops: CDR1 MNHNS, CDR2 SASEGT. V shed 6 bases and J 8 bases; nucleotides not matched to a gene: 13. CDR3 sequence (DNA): TGTGCCAGCAGCCAACTAGCGAGAGTCCAGGATGAGCAGTTCTTC. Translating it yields CASSQLARVQDEQFF.

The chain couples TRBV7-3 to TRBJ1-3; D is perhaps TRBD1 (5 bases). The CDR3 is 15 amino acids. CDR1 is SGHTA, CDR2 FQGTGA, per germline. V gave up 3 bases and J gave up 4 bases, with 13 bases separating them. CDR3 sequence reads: CASSFDGGSGNTIYF. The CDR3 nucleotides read TGTGCCAGCAGCTTCGACGGGGGATCGGGAAACACCATATATTTT.

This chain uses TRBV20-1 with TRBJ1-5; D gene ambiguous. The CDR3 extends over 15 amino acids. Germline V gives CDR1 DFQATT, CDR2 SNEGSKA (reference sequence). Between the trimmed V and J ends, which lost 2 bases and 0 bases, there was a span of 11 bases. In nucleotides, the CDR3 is TGCAGTGCTAGACCCAGAGCCTCTAGCAATCAGCCCCAGCATTTT. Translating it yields CSARPRASSNQPQHF.

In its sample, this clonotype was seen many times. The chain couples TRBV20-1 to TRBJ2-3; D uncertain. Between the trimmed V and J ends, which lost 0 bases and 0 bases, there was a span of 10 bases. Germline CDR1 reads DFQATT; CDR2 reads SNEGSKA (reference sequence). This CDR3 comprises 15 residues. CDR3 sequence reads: CSARERSSSTDTQYF. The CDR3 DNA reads TGCAGTGCTAGAGAACGGAGCTCTAGCACAGATACGCAGTATTTT.

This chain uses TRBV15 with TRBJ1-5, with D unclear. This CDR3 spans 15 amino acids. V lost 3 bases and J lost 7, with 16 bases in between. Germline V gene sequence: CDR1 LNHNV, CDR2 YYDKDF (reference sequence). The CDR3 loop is CATSRRLEASQPQHF. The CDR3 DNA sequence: TGTGCCACCAGCAGGCGACTGGAAGCGAGCCAGCCCCAGCATTTT.

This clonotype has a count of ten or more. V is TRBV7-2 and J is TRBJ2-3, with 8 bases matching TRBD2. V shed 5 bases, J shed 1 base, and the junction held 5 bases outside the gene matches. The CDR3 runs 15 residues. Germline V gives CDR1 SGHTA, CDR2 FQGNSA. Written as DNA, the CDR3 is TGTGCCAGCAGCCGACGGGGGGGTGGCACAGATACGCAGTATTTT. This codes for CASSRRGGGTDTQYF.

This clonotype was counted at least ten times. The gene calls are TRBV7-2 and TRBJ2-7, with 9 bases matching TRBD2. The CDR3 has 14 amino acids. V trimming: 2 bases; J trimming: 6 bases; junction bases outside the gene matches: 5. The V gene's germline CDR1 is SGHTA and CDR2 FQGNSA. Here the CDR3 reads CASSLLGSGGEQYF. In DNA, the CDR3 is TGTGCCAGCAGCTTACTGGGTAGCGGGGGCGAGCAGTACTTC.

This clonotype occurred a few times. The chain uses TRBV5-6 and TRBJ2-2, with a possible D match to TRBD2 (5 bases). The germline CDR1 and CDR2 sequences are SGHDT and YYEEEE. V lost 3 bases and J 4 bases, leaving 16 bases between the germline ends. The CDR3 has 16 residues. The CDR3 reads CASSSAGIRSTGELFF. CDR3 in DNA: TGTGCCAGCAGCTCGGCCGGGATACGTAGCACCGGGGAGCTGTTTTTT.

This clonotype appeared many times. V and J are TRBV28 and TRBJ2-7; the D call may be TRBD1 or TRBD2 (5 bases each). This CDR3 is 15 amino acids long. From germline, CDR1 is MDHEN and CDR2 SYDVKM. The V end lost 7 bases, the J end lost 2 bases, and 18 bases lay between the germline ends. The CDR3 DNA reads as TGTGCCAGCACCCCGGCGGCAGGGCGGGCCTACGAGCAGTACTTC. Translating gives CASTPAAGRAYEQYF.

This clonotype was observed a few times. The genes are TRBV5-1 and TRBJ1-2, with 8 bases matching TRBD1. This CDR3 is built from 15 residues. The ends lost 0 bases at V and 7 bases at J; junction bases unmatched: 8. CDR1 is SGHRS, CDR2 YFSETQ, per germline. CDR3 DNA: TGCGCCAGCAGCTTGGTCGCAGGGGGCGCCTCTGGCTACACCTTC. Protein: CASSLVAGGASGYTF.

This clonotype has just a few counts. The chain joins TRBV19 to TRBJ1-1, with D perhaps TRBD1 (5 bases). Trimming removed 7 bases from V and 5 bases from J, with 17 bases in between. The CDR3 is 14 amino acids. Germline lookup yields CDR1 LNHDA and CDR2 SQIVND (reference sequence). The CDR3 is CASKTQGLKTEAFF. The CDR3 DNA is TGTGCCAGTAAAACTCAGGGACTCAAGACTGAAGCTTTCTTT.

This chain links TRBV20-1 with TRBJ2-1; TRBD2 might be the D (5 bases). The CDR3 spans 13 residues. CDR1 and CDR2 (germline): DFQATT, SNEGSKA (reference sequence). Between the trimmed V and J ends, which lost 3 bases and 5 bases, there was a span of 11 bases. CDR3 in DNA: TGCAGTGCTAGGCTGGAGGCAGACAATGAGCAGTTCTTC. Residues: CSARLEADNEQFF.

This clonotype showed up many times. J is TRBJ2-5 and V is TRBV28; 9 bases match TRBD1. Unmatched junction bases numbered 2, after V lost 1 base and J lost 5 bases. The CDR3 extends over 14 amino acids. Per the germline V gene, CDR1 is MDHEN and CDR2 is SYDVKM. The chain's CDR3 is CASSLFTGGETQYF. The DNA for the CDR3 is TGTGCCAGCAGTTTATTTACAGGGGGCGAGACCCAGTACTTC.

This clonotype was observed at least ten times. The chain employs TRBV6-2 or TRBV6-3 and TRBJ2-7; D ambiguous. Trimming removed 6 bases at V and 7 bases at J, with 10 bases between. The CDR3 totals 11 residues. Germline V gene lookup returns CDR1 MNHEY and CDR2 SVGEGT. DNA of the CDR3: TGTGCCAGCAGCTTCGAAGATGAGCAGTACTTC. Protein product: CASSFEDEQYF.

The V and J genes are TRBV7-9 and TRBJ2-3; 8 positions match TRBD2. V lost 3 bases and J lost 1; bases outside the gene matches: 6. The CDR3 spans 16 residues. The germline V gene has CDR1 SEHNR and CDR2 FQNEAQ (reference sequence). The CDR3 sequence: CASSLWAGGGTDTQYF. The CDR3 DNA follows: TGTGCCAGCAGCTTGTGGGCCGGGGGGGGCACAGATACGCAGTATTTT.

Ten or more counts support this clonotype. The CDR3 here is CASSFAGGGDTQYF. The DNA of the CDR3 is TGTGCCAGCAGCTTTGCAGGGGGAGGAGATACGCAGTATTTT. This rearrangement joins TRBV7-2 to TRBJ2-3; tentatively, D is TRBD1 (7 bases). CDR3 length equals 14 residues. Germline CDR1 reads SGHTA; CDR2 reads FQGNSA. Trimming left V 3 bases short and J 5 bases short, with 12 bases between.